These T cell receptor beta chains were read from a single sample in a study of blood T cell repertoires in COVID-19. The repertoire was sequenced with immunoSEQ multiplex PCR; TCRdb's copy has only in-frame clones and lacks some. The sample holds roughly 350,000 clones; about nine tenths are singletons and the top ten take roughly 6.6%. Sequenced sample: peripheral blood. The receptors derive from a woman between 65 and 79 years old with COVID-19, enrolled during active disease. Each CDR3 is given with its conserved first and last residue. D genes are given only for firm matches. Expanded clones get a size class; other rows say once, few or many, or leave the size out.

clone size	J gene	V gene	D gene	CDR3 protein	CDR3 DNA
NA	TRBJ2-3	TRBV7-2	NA	CASTLSTDTQYF	TGTGCCAGCACCCTTAGCACAGATACGCAGTATTTT
NA	TRBJ1-4	TRBV30	NA	CAGHGGHGEKLFF	TGTGCCGGACACGGGGGGCACGGGGAAAAACTGTTTTTT
NA	TRBJ1-3	TRBV5-1	NA	CASSPTGSSGNTIYF	TGCGCCAGCAGCCCAACAGGGAGCTCTGGAAACACCATATATTTT
NA	TRBJ2-5	TRBV28	NA	CASSFWDIRRQETQYF	TGTGCCAGCAGTTTCTGGGACATCCGACGGCAAGAGACCCAGTACTTC
few	TRBJ2-1	TRBV7-2	NA	CASSFSGNEQFF	TGTGCCAGCAGCTTCTCAGGCAATGAGCAGTTCTTC
NA	TRBJ2-3	TRBV28	NA	CASSSRVTDTQYF	TGTGCCAGCAGTTCGAGAGTCACAGATACGCAGTATTTT
NA	TRBJ2-7	TRBV28	TRBD2	CATQRGEGEQYF	TGTGCCACCCAGCGGGGGGAGGGCGAGCAGTACTTC
NA	TRBJ1-4	TRBV12-3/TRBV12-4	NA	CASHDRNNEKLFF	TGTGCCAGCCACGACAGGAATAATGAAAAACTGTTTTTT
once	TRBJ1-2	TRBV5-8	NA	CASSRWPTGNYGYTF	TGTGCCAGCAGCCGTTGGCCCACAGGGAACTATGGCTACACCTTC
NA	TRBJ1-1	TRBV29-1	NA	CSVEAGLYTEAFF	TGCAGCGTTGAGGCAGGACTTTACACTGAAGCTTTCTTT
once	TRBJ2-7	TRBV7-2	TRBD1	CASSLAGRGRRSYEQYF	TGTGCCAGCAGCTTAGCCGGCAGGGGGCGCAGATCCTACGAGCAGTACTTC
NA	TRBJ1-3	TRBV7-2	TRBD1	CASSLRTGVAGNTIYF	TGTGCCAGCAGCTTAAGGACAGGGGTTGCCGGAAACACCATATATTTT
NA	TRBJ1-1	TRBV19	TRBD1	CASSGQGSTEAFF	TGTGCCAGTAGCGGACAGGGATCCACTGAAGCTTTCTTT
NA	TRBJ2-7	TRBV10-3	NA	CAISGAGSSYEQYF	TGTGCCATCAGTGGGGCGGGGTCCTCCTACGAGCAGTACTTC
NA	TRBJ1-1	TRBV7-3	NA	CASSGGRDREAFF	TGTGCCAGCAGCGGCGGTAGAGACCGTGAAGCTTTCTTT
NA	TRBJ2-3	TRBV3-1/TRBV3-2	TRBD2	CASRGRLAPTQYF	TGTGCCAGCAGAGGCCGACTAGCCCCCACGCAGTATTTT
once	TRBJ1-1	TRBV6-6	NA	CASSYPGGRGTEAFF	TGTGCCAGCAGTTACCCGGGGGGGCGCGGGACTGAAGCTTTCTTT
NA	TRBJ1-1	TRBV7-3	TRBD1	CASSSGQGEAFF	TGTGCCAGCAGTTCGGGACAGGGTGAAGCTTTCTTT
once	TRBJ2-7	TRBV6-5	NA	CASYPGELSAYEQYF	TGTGCCAGTTATCCAGGGGAATTATCGGCCTACGAGCAGTACTTC
NA	TRBJ1-4	TRBV25-1	NA	CASSLLSRSGGDEKLFF	TGTGCCAGCAGTCTGCTTTCTAGGAGCGGCGGGGATGAAAAACTGTTTTTT
NA	TRBJ2-3	TRBV2	TRBD2	CASTPSGGASTQYF	TGTGCCAGCACCCCGAGCGGGGGGGCCTCTACGCAGTATTTT
NA	TRBJ2-2	TRBV10-2	NA	CASSDAGYRTGELFF	TGCGCCAGCAGTGACGCAGGTTACCGAACCGGGGAGCTGTTTTTT
once	TRBJ1-4	TRBV10-1	TRBD1	CATASGTGAEKLFF	TGCGCCACGGCCTCCGGGACAGGGGCTGAAAAACTGTTTTTT
NA	TRBJ2-1	TRBV9	TRBD2	CASSPDPGGPYNEQFF	TGTGCCAGCAGCCCCGACCCGGGGGGGCCCTACAATGAGCAGTTCTTC